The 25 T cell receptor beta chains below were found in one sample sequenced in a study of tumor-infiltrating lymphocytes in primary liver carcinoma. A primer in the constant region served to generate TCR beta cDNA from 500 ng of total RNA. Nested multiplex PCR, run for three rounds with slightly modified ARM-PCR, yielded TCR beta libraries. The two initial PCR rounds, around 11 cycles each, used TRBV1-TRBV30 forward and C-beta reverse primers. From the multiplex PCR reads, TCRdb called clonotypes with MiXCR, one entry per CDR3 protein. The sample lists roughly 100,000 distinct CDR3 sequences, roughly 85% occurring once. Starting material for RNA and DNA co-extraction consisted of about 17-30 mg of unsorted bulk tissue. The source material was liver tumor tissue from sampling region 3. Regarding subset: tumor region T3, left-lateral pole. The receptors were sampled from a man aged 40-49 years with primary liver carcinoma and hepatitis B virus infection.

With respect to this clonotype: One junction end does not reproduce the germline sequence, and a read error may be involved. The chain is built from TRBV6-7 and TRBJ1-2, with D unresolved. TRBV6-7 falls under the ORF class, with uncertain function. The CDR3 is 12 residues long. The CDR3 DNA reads TGTGCTAGCAGATCCGCCCCTCATTGCTACACCTTC. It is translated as CASRSAPHCYTF.

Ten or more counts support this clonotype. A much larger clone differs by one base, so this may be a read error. CDR3: CASSRGAKETQYF. Here the CDR3 DNA reads TGTGCCAGCTCCCGGGGTGCTAAAGAGACCCAGTACTTC. This rearrangement joins TRBV7-8 to TRBJ2-5; a possible D gene is TRBD2 (5 bases). Germline V gives CDR1 SGHVS, CDR2 FQNEAQ. Trimming cost V 8 bases and J 3 bases, with 13 bases left between them. The CDR3 is 13 residues long.

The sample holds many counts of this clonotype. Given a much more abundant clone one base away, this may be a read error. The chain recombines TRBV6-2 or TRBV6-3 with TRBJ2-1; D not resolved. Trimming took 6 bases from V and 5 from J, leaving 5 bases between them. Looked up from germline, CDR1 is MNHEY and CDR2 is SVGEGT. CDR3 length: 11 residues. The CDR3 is CASSHHNEQFF. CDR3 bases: TGTGCCAGCAGCCACCACAATGAGCAGTTCTTC.

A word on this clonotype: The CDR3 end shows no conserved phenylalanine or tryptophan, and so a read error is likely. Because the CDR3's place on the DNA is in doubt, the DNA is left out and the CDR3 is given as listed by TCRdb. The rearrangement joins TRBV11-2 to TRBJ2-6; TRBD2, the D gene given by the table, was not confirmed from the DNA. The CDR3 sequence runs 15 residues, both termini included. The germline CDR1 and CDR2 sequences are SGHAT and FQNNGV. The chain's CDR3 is CATQRPRSGANVPTS.

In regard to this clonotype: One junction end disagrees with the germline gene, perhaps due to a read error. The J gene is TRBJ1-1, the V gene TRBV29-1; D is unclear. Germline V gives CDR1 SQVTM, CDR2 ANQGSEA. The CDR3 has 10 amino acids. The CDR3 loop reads CSTLNTEASF. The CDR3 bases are TGCAGCACCCTGAACACTGAAGCTTCCTTT.

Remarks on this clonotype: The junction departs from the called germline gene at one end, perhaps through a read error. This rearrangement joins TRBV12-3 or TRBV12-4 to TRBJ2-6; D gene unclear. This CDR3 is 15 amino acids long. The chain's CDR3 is CPSTLGFTWANVLTF. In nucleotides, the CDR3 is TGTCCCAGCACCCTGGGATTTACTTGGGCCAACGTCCTGACTTTC.

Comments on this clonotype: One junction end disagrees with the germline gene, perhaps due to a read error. This CDR3 reads CTSGPSPGGSYGYTF. For the CDR3, the DNA is TGCACCAGCGGCCCGAGTCCCGGGGGATCCTATGGCTACACCTTC. V usage is TRBV4-3 and J usage is TRBJ1-2; D is possibly TRBD1 (5 bases). The CDR3 contains 15 residues. CDR1 is LGHNA and CDR2 is YSLEER in the germline V gene.

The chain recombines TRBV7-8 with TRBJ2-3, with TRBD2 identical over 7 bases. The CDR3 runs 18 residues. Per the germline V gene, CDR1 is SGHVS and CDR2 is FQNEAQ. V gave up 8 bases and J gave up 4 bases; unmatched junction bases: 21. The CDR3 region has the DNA TGTGCCAGCGGCTCCGTTTTTGGGGGAGGGCCATTGGCAGATACGCAGTATTTT. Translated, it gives CASGSVFGGGPLADTQYF.

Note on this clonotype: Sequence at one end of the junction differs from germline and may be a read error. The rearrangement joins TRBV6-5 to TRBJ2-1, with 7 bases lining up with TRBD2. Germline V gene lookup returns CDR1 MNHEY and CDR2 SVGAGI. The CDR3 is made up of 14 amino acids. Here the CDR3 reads CASRQRDGLGEQSF. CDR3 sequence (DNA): TGTGCCAGCAGGCAGCGGGATGGTCTAGGTGAGCAGTCCTTC.

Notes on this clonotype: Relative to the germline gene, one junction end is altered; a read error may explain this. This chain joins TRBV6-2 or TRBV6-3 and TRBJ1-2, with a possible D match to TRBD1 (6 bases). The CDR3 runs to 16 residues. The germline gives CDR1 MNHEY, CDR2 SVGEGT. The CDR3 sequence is CANSYFPDSLLLGYTF. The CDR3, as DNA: TGTGCCAACAGTTACTTCCCGGACAGTCTACTATTAGGCTACACCTTC.

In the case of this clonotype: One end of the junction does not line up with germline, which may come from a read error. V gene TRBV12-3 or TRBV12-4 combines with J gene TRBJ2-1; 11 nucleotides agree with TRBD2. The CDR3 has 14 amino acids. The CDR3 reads CASSSVAGGVKHFF. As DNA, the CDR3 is TGTGCCAGCAGTTCCGTAGCGGGAGGGGTTAAGCACTTCTTC.

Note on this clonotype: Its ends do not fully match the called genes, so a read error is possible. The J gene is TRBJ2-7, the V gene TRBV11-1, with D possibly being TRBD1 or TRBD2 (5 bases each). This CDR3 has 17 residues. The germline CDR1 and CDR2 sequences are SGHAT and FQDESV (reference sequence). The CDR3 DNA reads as TGTGCCAGCAGTTTAGGGCCGGCGGGTGACAGCTCCTACGAGCAATACTTC. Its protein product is CASSLGPAGDSSYEQYF.

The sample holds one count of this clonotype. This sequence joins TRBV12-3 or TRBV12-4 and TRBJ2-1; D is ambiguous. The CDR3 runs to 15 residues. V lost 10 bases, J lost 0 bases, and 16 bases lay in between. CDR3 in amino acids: CANSPTRPSYNEQFF. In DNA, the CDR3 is TGTGCCAACAGCCCCACAAGGCCCTCCTACAATGAGCAGTTCTTC.

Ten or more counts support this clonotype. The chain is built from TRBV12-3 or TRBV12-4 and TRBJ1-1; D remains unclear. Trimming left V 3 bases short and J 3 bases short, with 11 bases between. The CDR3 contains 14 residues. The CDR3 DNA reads TGTGCCAGCAGTTTGGTGGATAGGGACACTGAAGCTTTCTTT. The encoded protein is CASSLVDRDTEAFF.

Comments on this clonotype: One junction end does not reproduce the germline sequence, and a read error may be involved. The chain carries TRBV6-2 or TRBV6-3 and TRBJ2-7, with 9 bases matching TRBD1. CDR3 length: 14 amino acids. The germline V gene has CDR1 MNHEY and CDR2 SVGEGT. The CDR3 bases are TGTGCCATCAGCCTCCGGGACAGGGTCCACGAGCAGCACTTC. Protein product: CAISLRDRVHEQHF.

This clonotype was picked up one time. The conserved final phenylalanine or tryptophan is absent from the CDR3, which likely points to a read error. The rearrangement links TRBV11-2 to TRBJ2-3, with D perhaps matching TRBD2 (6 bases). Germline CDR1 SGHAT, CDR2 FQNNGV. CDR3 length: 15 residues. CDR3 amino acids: CASCPDSGGADTQYC. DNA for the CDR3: TGCGCCAGCTGCCCAGACTCGGGCGGGGCCGATACGCAGTATTGT.

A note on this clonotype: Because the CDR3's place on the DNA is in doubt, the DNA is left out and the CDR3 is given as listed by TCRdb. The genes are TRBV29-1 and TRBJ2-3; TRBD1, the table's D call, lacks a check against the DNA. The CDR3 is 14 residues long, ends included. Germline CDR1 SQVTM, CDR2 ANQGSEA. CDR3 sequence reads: CSVGQGASTDTLYF.

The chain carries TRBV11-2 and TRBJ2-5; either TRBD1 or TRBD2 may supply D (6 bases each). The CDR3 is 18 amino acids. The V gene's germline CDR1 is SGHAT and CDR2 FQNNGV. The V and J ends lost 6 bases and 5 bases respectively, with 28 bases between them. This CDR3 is CASSPSSIQGTGGETQYF. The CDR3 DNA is TGTGCCAGCAGTCCTAGCTCAATACAGGGTACTGGGGGGGAGACCCAGTACTTC.

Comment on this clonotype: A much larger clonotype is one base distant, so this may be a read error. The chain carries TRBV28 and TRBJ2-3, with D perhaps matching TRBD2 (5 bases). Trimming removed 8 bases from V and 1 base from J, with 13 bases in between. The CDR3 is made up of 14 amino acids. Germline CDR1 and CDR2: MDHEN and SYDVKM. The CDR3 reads CASVEVGGTDTQYF. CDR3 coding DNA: TGTGCCAGCGTAGAAGTGGGAGGCACAGATACGCAGTATTTT.

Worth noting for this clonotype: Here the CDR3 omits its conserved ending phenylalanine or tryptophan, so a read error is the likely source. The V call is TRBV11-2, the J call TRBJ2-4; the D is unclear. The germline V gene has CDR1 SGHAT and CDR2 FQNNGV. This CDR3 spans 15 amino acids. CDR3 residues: CTITTSAVAKNIQYL. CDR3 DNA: TGTACCATCACCACTTCGGCGGTAGCCAAAAACATTCAGTACTTG.

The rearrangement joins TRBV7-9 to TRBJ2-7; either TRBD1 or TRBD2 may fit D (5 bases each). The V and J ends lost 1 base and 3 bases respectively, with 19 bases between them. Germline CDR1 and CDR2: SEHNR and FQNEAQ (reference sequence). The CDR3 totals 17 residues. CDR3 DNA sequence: TGTGCCAGCAGCTTAGGGTCCGGGACCAGCGTAGGCTACGAGCAGTACTTC. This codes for CASSLGSGTSVGYEQYF.

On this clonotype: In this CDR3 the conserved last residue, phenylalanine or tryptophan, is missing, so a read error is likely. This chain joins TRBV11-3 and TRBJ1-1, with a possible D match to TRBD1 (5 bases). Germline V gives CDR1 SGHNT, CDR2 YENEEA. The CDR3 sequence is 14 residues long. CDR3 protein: CAGSLAGGDTEAFI. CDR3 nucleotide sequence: TGTGCCGGCAGCTTAGCGGGAGGGGACACTGAAGCTTTCATT.

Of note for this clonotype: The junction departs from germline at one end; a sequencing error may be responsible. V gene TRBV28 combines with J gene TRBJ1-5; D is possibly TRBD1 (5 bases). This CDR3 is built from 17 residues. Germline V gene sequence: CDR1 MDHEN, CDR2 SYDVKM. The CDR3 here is CANTTGAGAHHGQSQHF. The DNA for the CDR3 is TGTGCCAACACCACCGGGGCCGGGGCGCATCACGGTCAGTCCCAGCATTTT.

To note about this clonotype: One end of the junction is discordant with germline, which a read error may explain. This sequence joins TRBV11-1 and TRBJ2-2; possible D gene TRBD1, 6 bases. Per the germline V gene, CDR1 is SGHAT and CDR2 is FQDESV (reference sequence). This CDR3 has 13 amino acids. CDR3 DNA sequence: TGTGCCAGCAGCTTGTGGGACACCTGGGAACTGTTTTTT. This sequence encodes CASSLWDTWELFF.

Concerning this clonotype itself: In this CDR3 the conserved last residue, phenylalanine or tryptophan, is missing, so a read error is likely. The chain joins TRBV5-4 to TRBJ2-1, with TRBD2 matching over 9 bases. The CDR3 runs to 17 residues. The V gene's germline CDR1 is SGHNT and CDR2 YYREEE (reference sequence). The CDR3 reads CASSLGTGGRAYAEQFV. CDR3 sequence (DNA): TGTGCTAGCAGCTTGGGGACTGGCGGGAGGGCCTACGCTGAGCAGTTCGTC.